This T cell receptor beta chain was found in a study of cytomegalovirus exposure and HLA in healthy donors. The study's findings and limits: The authors enumerated over 150 TCR beta chains as linked to cytomegalovirus.

CDR3 length: 15 amino acids. The V gene's germline CDR1 is MNHNY and CDR2 SVGAGI (reference sequence). After removal of 5 bases from V and 7 bases from J, the junction contained 11 bases not matched to a gene. As concerns this clone: Its antigen is unknown.

PCR amplification relied on 60 Vbeta primers (plus 13 Jbeta primers). Using immunoSEQ multiplex PCR, the repertoire was profiled, and TCRdb retains in-frame clones only, with some absent. The table records roughly 130,000 clones, around 8.5% of them present only once. The origin of this receptor is a man between 40 and 49 years old in good health and CMV-seronegative. J is TRBJ1-2 and V is TRBV6-6; 9 bases fit TRBD1. Sequences were obtained from PBMCs. The CDR3 coding sequence is TGTGCCAGCAGTACCCCGGGACAGGGTCTTACTGGCTACACCTTC. Amino acid sequence: CASSTPGQGLTGYTF.